This record looks at one T cell receptor beta chain sequence and its context. Its matching antigen is unknown. These data are taken from a study of beta chain features in type 1 diabetes. Study conclusions and caveats: Any PCR bias toward short templates would affect both groups alike. Patients with type 1 diabetes showed fewer VDJ junction insertions and more deletions.

Expressed TCRB transcripts were sequenced, since all the RNA that had been isolated was reverse transcribed. About 3.57 million reads per sample on average were obtained from naive, central memory and regulatory T cell samples. Profiling relied on immunoSEQ multiplex PCR, and the TCRdb table lists in-frame clones only, not all of them. Of some 150,000 clones listed, more than 9.5% are singletons. The TCR comes from a man between 18 and 29 years old in good health. Sequenced material: central memory CD4+ T cells from blood.

The CDR3 loop reads CASTRQDNEQFF. CDR3 DNA: TGTGCCAGCACCAGACAGGATAATGAGCAGTTCTTC. V usage is TRBV27 and J usage is TRBJ2-1, with a possible D match to TRBD1 (6 bases). V was clipped by 7 bases and J by 7 bases, with 11 bases between them. The CDR3 length is 12 residues. The germline V gene has CDR1 MNHEY and CDR2 SMNVEV (reference sequence).